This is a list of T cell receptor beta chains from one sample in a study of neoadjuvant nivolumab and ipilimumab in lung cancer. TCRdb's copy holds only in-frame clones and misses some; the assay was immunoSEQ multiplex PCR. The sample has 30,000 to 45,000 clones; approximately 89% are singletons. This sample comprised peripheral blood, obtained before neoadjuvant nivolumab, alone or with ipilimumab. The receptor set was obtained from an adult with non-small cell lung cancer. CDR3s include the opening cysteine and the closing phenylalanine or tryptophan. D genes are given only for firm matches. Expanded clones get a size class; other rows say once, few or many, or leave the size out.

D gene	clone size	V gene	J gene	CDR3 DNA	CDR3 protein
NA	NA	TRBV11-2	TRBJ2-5	TGTGCCAGCAGCTTAGATCTAGTAGGGAACCAAGAGACCCAGTACTTC	CASSLDLVGNQETQYF
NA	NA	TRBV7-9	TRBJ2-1	TGTGCCAGCAGCCTACTGGGACTCAATGAGCAGTTCTTC	CASSLLGLNEQFF
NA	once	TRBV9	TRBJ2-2	TGTGCCAGCAGCGTAGATAGTATTCGGCCGAACACCGGGGAGCTGTTTTTT	CASSVDSIRPNTGELFF
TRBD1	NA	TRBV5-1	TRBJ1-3	TGCGCCAGCAGCGCCTTCCGGACAGGACTCTCTGGAAACACCATATATTTT	CASSAFRTGLSGNTIYF
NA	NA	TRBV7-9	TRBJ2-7	TGTGCCAGCAGCACCCCTCGTGGAGGGTATCCCACCTACGAGCAGTACTTC	CASSTPRGGYPTYEQYF
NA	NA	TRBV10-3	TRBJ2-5	TGTGCCATCAGTGCCAGGGACGAAGGGGAGACCCAGTACTTC	CAISARDEGETQYF
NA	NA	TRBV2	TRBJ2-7	TGTGCCAGCACCAGGTCTGACTCCTACGAGCAGTACTTC	CASTRSDSYEQYF
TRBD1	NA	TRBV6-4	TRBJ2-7	TGTGCCAGCAGGGGCCGGACAGGGAACGAGCAGTACTTC	CASRGRTGNEQYF
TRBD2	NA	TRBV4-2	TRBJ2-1	TGTGCCAGCAGCCAAGGTCTCGGGAGGGGGGGGGCCTACAATGAGCAGTTCTTC	CASSQGLGRGGAYNEQFF
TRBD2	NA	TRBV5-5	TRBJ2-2	TGTGCCAGCAGCTTGGGCGGGAGCGGGACCGGGGAGCTGTTTTTT	CASSLGGSGTGELFF
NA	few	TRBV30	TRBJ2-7	TGTGCCTGGAGGAGAGGTTTGGGGGAGCAGTACTTC	CAWRRGLGEQYF
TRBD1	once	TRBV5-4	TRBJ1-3	TGTGCCAGCAGCTTGGGACAGGGGCAGGGAAACACCATATATTTT	CASSLGQGQGNTIYF
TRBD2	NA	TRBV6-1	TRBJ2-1	TGTGCCAGCAGTGATGTTTGGCTAGCGGACTACAATGAGCAGTTCTTC	CASSDVWLADYNEQFF
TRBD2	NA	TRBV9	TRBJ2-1	TGTGCCAGCAGCGTAGGGGCGGGAGAGAAGAATGAGCAGTTCTTC	CASSVGAGEKNEQFF
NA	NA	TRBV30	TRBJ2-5	TGTGCCTGGAAATTAATGGGGACCCAGTACTTC	CAWKLMGTQYF
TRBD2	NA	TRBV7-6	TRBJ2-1	TGTGCCAGCAGCTTAGTAGCTACGGGACTAGCGGAATACAATGAGCAGTTCTTC	CASSLVATGLAEYNEQFF
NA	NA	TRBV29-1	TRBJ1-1	TGCAGCGTTGAACAAAACACTGAAGCTTTCTTT	CSVEQNTEAFF
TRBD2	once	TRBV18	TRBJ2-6	TGTGCCAGCTCGGGGCGGGAGAGTTCTGGGGCCAACGTCCTGACTTTC	CASSGRESSGANVLTF
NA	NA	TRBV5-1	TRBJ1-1	TGCGCCAGCAGCTTGGAATTCTCTTATGGACAGCCGATGTATGGGGCTTTCTTT	CASSLEFSYGQPMYGAFF
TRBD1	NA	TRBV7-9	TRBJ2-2	TGTGCCAGCAGCTCAACCGGGACAGGGGACACCGGGGAGCTGTTTTTT	CASSSTGTGDTGELFF
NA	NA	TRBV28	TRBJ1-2	TGTGCCAGCAGTTTATATTTGTCCAGGGGCGAGGGCTACACCTTC	CASSLYLSRGEGYTF
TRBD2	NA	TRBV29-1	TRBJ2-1	TGCAGCGTTGGGGTGGGGACTAGCGGGAGAGGCAGTGAGCAGTTCTTC	CSVGVGTSGRGSEQFF
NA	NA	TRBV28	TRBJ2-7	TGTGCCAGCAGTCCGGACATAAACTACGAGCAGTACTTC	CASSPDINYEQYF
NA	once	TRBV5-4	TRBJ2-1	TGTGCCAGCAGCTTGGGGCAGGGCGTCGACAATGAGCAGTTCTTC	CASSLGQGVDNEQFF
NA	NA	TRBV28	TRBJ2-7	TGTGCCAGCAGTCCCTCGACAGGACTAAACTACGAGCAGTACTTC	CASSPSTGLNYEQYF
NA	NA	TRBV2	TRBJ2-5	TGTGCCAGTTTTGATCTTTTGGGGGAGACCCAGTACTTC	CASFDLLGETQYF
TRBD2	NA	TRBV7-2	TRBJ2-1	TGTGCCAGCAGCGAAACCGGGACTAGCGGGAGATTAAAGTTCTTC	CASSETGTSGRLKFF
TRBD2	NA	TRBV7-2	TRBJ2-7	TGTGCCAGCAGCAGCGGGACTAGCGGGAGTCGGTACGAGCAGTACTTC	CASSSGTSGSRYEQYF
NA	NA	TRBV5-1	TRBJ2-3	TGCGCCAGCAGAGTATCTAGCACAGATACGCAGTATTTT	CASRVSSTDTQYF
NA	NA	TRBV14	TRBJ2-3	TGTGCCAGCAGCCAAGCCTCTTATACGCAGTATTTT	CASSQASYTQYF
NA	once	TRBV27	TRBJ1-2	TGTGCCAGCAGTTTATCTGGCCGTAACTATGGCTACACCTTC	CASSLSGRNYGYTF
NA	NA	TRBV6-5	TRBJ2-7	TGTGCCAGCAGTTTCGAATGGACAGCCCAAGGGCGCGAGCAGTACTTC	CASSFEWTAQGREQYF
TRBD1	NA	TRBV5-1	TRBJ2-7	TGCGCCAGCAGCTGGGACAGGGACGCCTACGAGCAGTACTTC	CASSWDRDAYEQYF
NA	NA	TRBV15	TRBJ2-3	TGTGCCACCAGCAGTTCCGGGACATCAGATACGCAGTATTTT	CATSSSGTSDTQYF
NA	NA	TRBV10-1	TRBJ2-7	TGCGCCAGCAGTGAGCGGGCGGGAACACCCTACGAGCAGTACTTC	CASSERAGTPYEQYF
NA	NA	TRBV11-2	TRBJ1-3	TGTGCCAGCAGCTTCAGCGGGTACGGAGACACCATATATTTT	CASSFSGYGDTIYF
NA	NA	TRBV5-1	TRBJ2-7	TGCGCCAGCAGCTGGGAGGCGCGGACCGAGCAGTACTTC	CASSWEARTEQYF
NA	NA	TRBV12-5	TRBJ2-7	TGTGCTAGTGGTTTCCAGGGGGGGAACCCCTACGAGCAGTACTTC	CASGFQGGNPYEQYF
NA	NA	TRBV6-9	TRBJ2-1	TGTGCCAGCAAAAAAGGACGGTACAATGAGCAGTTCTTC	CASKKGRYNEQFF
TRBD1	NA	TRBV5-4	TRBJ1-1	TGTGCCAGCAGCTACAATCCGGGACAGGGGAACACTGAAGCTTTCTTT	CASSYNPGQGNTEAFF
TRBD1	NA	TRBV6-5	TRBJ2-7	TGTGCCAGCAGTAAACCGGGACAGGGCTCCTACGAGCAGTACTTC	CASSKPGQGSYEQYF
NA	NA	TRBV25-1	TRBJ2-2	TGTGCCAGCAGGGCACCTTACACCGGGGAGCTGTTTTTT	CASRAPYTGELFF
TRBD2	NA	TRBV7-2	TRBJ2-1	TGTGCCAGCAGCTCTATTAGCGGGAGCGGATACAATGAGCAGTTCTTC	CASSSISGSGYNEQFF
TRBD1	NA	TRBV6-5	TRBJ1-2	TGTGCCAGCAGTCCCGGGACAGGGTCTGTTGGCTACACCTTC	CASSPGTGSVGYTF
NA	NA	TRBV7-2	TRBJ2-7	TGTGCCAGCAGCTTAGTTGCCAGGCCAAGTTCCCACGAGCAGTACTTC	CASSLVARPSSHEQYF
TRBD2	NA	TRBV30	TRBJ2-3	TGTGCCTGGAGTTGGGAAGCGGGAGCCACAGATACGCAGTATTTT	CAWSWEAGATDTQYF
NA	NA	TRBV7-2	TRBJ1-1	TGTGCCAGCAGCTTAGTCCGGATTAGGGGTTTAATAAGGAGCACTGAAGCTTTCTTT	CASSLVRIRGLIRSTEAFF
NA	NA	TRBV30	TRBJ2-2	TGTGCCTGGAGTGCCCCCTCGGGACGAGGGAGCACCGGGGAGCTGTTTTTT	CAWSAPSGRGSTGELFF
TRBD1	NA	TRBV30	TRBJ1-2	TGTGCCTGGAGGTGGACAGGGCCCAACTATGGCTACACCTTC	CAWRWTGPNYGYTF
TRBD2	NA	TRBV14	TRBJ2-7	TGTGCCAGCAGCCAAGTAGCGGGAGTAGGGGCAGACGAGCAGTACTTC	CASSQVAGVGADEQYF
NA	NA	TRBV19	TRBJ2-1	TGTGCCAGTAGTATAGCACTAGCCAATGAGCAGTTCTTC	CASSIALANEQFF
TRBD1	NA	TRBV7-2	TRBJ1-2	TGTGCCAGCAGCTTCGGACAGGAGGGCTACACCTTC	CASSFGQEGYTF
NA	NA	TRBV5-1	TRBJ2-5	TGCGCCAGCAGCTCCGGTTCGGGACCGCCCCAAGAGACCCAGTACTTC	CASSSGSGPPQETQYF
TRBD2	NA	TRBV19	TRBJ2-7	TGTGCCAGTAGTATCGGGGGGAGGAACGAGCAGTACTTC	CASSIGGRNEQYF
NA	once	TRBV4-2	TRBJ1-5	TGTGCCAGCAGCCAAGAGATGGGTAGCAATCAGCCCCAGCATTTT	CASSQEMGSNQPQHF
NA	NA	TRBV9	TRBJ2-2	TGTGCCAGCAGCGTGCGGGGGAACACCGGGGAGCTGTTTTTT	CASSVRGNTGELFF
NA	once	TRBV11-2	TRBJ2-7	TGTGCCAGCAGCTCTCCGGGCCACGGTGGGGAGCAGTACTTC	CASSSPGHGGEQYF
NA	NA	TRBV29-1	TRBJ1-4	TGCAGCGGGAGGGCCGGGCAGGATAATGAAAAACTGTTTTTT	CSGRAGQDNEKLFF
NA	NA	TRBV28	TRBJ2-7	TGTGCCAGCAGGACCACACAGGTGGAGGGGGAGCAGTACTTC	CASRTTQVEGEQYF
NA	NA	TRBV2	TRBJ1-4	TGTGCCAGCAGACCTGTGGGGCAGGGTGAAAAACTGTTTTTT	CASRPVGQGEKLFF